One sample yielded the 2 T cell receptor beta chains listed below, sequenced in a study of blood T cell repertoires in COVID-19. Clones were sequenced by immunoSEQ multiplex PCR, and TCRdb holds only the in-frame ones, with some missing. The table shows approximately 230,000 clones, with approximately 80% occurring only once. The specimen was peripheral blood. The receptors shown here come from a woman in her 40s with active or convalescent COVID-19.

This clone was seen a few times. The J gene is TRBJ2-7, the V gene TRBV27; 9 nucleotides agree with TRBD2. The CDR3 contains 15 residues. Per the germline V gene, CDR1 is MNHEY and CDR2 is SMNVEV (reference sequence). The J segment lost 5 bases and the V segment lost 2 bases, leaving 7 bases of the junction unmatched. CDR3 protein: CASSLRRGGGHEQYV. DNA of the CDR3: TGTGCCAGCAGTTTAAGGCGGGGGGGCGGCCACGAGCAGTACGTC.

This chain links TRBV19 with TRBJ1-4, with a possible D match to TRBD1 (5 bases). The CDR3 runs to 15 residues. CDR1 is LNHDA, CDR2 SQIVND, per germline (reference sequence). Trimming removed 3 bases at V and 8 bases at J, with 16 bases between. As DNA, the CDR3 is TGTGCCAGTAGTATTTCGCGCAGGGCGGACGAAAAACTGTTTTTT. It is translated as CASSISRRADEKLFF.